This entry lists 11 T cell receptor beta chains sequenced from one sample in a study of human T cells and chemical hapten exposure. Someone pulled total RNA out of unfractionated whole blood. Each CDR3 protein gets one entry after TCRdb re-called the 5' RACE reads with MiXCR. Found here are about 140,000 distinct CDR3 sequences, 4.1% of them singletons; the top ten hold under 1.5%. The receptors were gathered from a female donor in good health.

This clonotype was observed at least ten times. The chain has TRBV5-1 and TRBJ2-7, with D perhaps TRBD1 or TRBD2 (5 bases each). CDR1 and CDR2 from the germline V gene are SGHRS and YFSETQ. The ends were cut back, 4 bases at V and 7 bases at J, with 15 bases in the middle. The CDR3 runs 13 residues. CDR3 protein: CASSLGRSGEQYF. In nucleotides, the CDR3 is TGCGCCAGCAGCCTGGGACGCTCGGGGGAGCAGTACTTC.

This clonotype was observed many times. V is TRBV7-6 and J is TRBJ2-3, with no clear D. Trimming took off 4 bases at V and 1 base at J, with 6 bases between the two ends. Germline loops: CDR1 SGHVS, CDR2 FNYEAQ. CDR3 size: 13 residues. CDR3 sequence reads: CASSSGGTDTQYF. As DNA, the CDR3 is TGTGCCAGCAGCTCCGGTGGCACAGATACGCAGTATTTT.

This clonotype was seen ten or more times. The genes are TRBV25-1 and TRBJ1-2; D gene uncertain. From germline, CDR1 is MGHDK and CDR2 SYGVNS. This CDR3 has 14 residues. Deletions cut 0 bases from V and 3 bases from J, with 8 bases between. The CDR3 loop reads CASSEYGVYYGYTF. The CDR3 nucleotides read TGTGCCAGCAGTGAATATGGGGTGTACTATGGCTACACCTTC.

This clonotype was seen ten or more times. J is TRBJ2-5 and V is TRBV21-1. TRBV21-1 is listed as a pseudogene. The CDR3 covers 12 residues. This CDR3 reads CASSKDGETQYF. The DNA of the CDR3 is TGTGCCAGCAGCAAAGACGGAGAGACCCAGTACTTC.

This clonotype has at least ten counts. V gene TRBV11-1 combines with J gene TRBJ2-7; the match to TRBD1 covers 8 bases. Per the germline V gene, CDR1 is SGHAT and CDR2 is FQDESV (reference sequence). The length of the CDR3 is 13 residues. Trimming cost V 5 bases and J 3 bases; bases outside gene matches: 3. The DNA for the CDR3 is TGTGCCAGCAGCGTCGGACAGGGCTACGAGCAGTACTTC. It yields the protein CASSVGQGYEQYF.

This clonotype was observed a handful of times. CDR3 DNA sequence: TGTGCCACCAAGAGGGACAGGGTTGTCACCGGGGAGCTGTTTTTT. This sequence encodes CATKRDRVVTGELFF. The rearrangement joins TRBV15 to TRBJ2-2; the match to TRBD1 covers 9 bases. The length of the CDR3 is 15 residues. J gave up 4 bases and V 7 bases, and 7 bases lay outside the gene matches. CDR1 and CDR2 from the germline V gene are LNHNV and YYDKDF (reference sequence).

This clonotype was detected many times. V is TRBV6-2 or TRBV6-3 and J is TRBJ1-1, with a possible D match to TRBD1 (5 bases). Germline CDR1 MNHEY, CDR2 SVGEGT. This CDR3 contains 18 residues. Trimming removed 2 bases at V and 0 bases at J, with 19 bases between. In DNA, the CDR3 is TGTGCCAGCAGTTACCCCTTCCCTTCGGGACTGATGAACACTGAAGCTTTCTTT. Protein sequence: CASSYPFPSGLMNTEAFF.

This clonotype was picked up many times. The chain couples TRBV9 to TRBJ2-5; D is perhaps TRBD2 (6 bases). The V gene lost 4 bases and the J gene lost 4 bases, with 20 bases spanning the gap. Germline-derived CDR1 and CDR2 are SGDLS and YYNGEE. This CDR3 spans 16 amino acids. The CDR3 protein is CASSTHTGGLRETQYF. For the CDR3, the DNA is TGTGCCAGCAGCACGCACACCGGAGGACTACGAGAGACCCAGTACTTC.

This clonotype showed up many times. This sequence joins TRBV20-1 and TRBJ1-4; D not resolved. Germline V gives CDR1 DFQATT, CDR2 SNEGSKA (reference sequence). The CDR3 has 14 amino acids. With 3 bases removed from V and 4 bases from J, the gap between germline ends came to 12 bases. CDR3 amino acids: CSASGRPLNEKLFF. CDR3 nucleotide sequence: TGCAGTGCTAGTGGCCGACCTCTTAATGAAAAACTGTTTTTT.

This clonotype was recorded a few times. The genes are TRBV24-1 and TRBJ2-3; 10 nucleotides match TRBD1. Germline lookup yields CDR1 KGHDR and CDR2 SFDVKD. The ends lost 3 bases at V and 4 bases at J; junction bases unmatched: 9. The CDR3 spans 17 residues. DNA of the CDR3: TGTGCCACCAGTGATCTCCCGGGACAGGGGTGGGCAGATACGCAGTATTTT. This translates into CATSDLPGQGWADTQYF.

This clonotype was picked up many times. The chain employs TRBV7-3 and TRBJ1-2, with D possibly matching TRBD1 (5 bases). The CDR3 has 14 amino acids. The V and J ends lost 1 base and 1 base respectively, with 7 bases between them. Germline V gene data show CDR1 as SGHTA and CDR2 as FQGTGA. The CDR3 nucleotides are TGTGCCAGCAGCTTAAGGGACGGTAACTATGGCTACACCTTC. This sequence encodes CASSLRDGNYGYTF.